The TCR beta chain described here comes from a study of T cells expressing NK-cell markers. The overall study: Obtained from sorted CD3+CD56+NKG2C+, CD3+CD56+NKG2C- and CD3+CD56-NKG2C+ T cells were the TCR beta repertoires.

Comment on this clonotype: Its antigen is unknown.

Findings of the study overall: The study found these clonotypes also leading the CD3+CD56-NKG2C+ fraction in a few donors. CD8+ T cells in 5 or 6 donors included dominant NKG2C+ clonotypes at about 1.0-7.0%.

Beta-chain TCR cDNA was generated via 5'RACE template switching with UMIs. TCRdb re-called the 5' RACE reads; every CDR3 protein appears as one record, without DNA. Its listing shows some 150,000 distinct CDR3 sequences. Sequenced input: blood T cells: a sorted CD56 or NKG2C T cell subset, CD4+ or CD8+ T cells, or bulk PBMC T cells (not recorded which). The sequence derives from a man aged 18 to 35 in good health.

This CDR3 is CSARAATSGFRNTQYF. The chain uses TRBV20-1 and TRBJ2-3; TCRdb proposes TRBD2, but this gene call is untestable without DNA. There are 16 residues in the CDR3. Germline CDR1 DFQATT, CDR2 SNEGSKA (reference sequence).